This T cell receptor beta chain was identified in a study of blood T cell repertoires in COVID-19. Study-wide context: Spain, Italy and the United States supplied samples that represented acute and convalescent COVID-19.

This CDR3 is built from 15 residues. Germline trimming cut 2 bases from V and 2 bases from J; bases unmatched to any gene: 6. Germline V lookup: CDR1 MNHEY, CDR2 SMNVEV (reference sequence). Cohort placement rested on clinical history that participants reported themselves. Measured with immunoSEQ multiplex PCR; TCRdb has only the in-frame clones, and not every one. The sample lists just over 300,000 clones, roughly 85% occurring once. This chain links TRBV27 with TRBJ2-7, with TRBD2 matching 7 bases. What was sequenced was PBMCs or T cells enriched from blood (not recorded which). The source is a man between 25 and 39 years old who had recovered from COVID-19. CDR3 region: CASSLSSGGTYEQYF. CDR3 DNA sequence: TGTGCCAGCAGTTTAAGTTCCGGGGGGACCTACGAGCAGTACTTC.